Listed here are 20 T cell receptor beta chains from one sample, sequenced in a study of CD8 T cells in ankylosing spondylitis. Findings and caveats of the study: Fewer than 10 highly homologous variants formed a TCR beta motif that appeared characteristic of ankylosing spondylitis blood.

Each CDR3 protein gets one entry after TCRdb re-called the 5' RACE reads with MiXCR. This table has under 550,000 distinct CDR3 sequences, 25% to 30% appearing once. The antigens these receptors bind are not known. The sequencing input was blood, either unsorted or a sorted T cell fraction (not recorded which). These receptors came from a male donor with ankylosing spondylitis.

A few counts support this clonotype. V and J are TRBV20-1 and TRBJ2-3, with 9 bases identical to TRBD2. The CDR3 runs 14 residues. Unmatched junction bases numbered 3, after V lost 4 bases and J lost 1 base. Germline V gene data show CDR1 as DFQATT and CDR2 as SNEGSKA (reference sequence). The CDR3 DNA reads TGCAGTGCTATCAAGCGGGAGGGCACAGATACGCAGTATTTT. It specifies CSAIKREGTDTQYF.

In its sample, this clonotype was seen a few times. The J gene is TRBJ1-5, the V gene TRBV7-9, with 9 bases aligning to TRBD1. CDR1 is SEHNR and CDR2 is FQNEAQ in the germline V gene (reference sequence). Germline trimming cut 5 bases from V and 4 bases from J; bases unmatched to any gene: 6. The CDR3 is 15 residues long. The CDR3 bases are TGTGCCAGCAGCCCCCGGGACAGGGCAAATCAGCCCCAGCATTTT. Translation gives CASSPRDRANQPQHF.

This clonotype was observed a handful of times. J is TRBJ1-5 and V is TRBV3-1; tentative D call: TRBD1 (5 bases). The CDR3 has 14 residues. Germline-derived CDR1 and CDR2 are LGHDT and YNNKEL (reference sequence). Trimming pared 5 bases from V and 0 bases from J, leaving 8 bases between. DNA of the CDR3: TGTGCCAGCAGCGGGGGATCTAGCAATCAGCCCCAGCATTTT. Amino acids: CASSGGSSNQPQHF.

The chain joins TRBV11-3 to TRBJ2-5, with D perhaps TRBD2 (5 bases). V was cut by 4 bases and J by 2 bases, with 14 bases left in between. The CDR3 is 15 amino acids. Germline CDR1 reads SGHNT; CDR2 reads YENEEA. The CDR3 here is CASSSRTGSQETQYF. The CDR3 DNA reads as TGTGCCAGCAGCTCAAGGACGGGATCACAAGAGACCCAGTACTTC.

J is TRBJ2-3 and V is TRBV5-1, with 7 bases that match TRBD2. V lost 2 bases, J lost 4 bases, and 7 bases stayed unmatched. The CDR3 is 15 residues long. CDR1 is SGHRS, CDR2 YFSETQ, per germline. CDR3 amino acids: CASSFSGPSPDTQYF. The CDR3 coding sequence is TGCGCCAGCAGCTTTAGCGGGCCCTCGCCAGATACGCAGTATTTT.

This clonotype was picked up a small number of times. An end of the junction differs from the germline gene, which may be a read error. V is TRBV5-1 and J is TRBJ2-3; 8 bases agree with TRBD2. Germline-derived CDR1 and CDR2 are SGHRS and YFSETQ. This CDR3 comprises 14 residues. CDR3 in amino acids: CASSLSGSKDTQYF. The CDR3, as DNA: TGCGCCAGCAGCTTAAGCGGGAGCAAAGATACGCAGTATTTT.

This sequence joins TRBV3-1 and TRBJ2-5, with 9 bases aligning to TRBD1. The V and J ends lost 10 bases and 5 bases, in that order; junction bases with no gene match: 14. Germline CDR1 and CDR2: LGHDT and YNNKEL (reference sequence). CDR3 length: 15 amino acids. This chain's CDR3 is CATTDWDRDTETQYF. The DNA of the CDR3 is TGTGCCACCACCGATTGGGACAGGGATACGGAGACCCAGTACTTC.

This clonotype appeared a few times. J is TRBJ2-7 and V is TRBV5-1; D might be TRBD1 (6 bases). V shed 4 bases and J shed 3 bases, with 14 bases lying between them. Germline loops: CDR1 SGHRS, CDR2 YFSETQ. The CDR3 loop spans 14 amino acids. The DNA of the CDR3 is TGCGCCAGCAGCATTGACGGACAGAACTACGAGCAGTACGTC. Its translation is CASSIDGQNYEQYV.

This clonotype has a handful of counts. The V call is TRBV7-9, the J call TRBJ2-7; 9 positions agree with TRBD1. After removal of 5 bases from V and 5 bases from J, the junction contained 7 bases not matched to a gene. CDR3 size: 14 residues. The V gene's germline CDR1 is SEHNR and CDR2 FQNEAQ (reference sequence). CDR3 sequence: CASSPRDREDEQYF. For the CDR3, the DNA is TGTGCCAGCAGCCCTCGGGACAGGGAAGACGAGCAGTACTTC.

The chain recombines TRBV27 with TRBJ2-1; 8 nucleotides align to TRBD1. V shed 5 bases, J shed 5 bases, and the junction held 8 bases outside the gene matches. The CDR3 covers 15 residues. Germline loops: CDR1 MNHEY, CDR2 SMNVEV (reference sequence). The CDR3 protein is CASSPWTGPDNEQFF. CDR3 coding DNA: TGTGCCAGCAGTCCCTGGACAGGGCCAGACAATGAGCAGTTCTTC.

The rearrangement uses TRBV24-1 and TRBJ2-1, with D tentatively TRBD1 or TRBD2 (6 bases each). V was shortened by 6 bases and J by 6 bases, with 17 bases between the two germline ends. Germline CDR1 and CDR2: KGHDR and SFDVKD. The CDR3 extends over 15 amino acids. CDR3 in amino acids: CATSNNREEGNEQFF. In DNA form, the CDR3 reads TGTGCCACCAGTAACAACAGGGAGGAGGGCAATGAGCAGTTCTTC.

This clonotype has more than one count but fewer than ten. This sequence joins TRBV2 and TRBJ2-5; possible D gene TRBD1, 5 bases. CDR3 length: 12 residues. The germline V gene encodes CDR1 SNHLY and CDR2 FYNNEI. V dropped 3 bases and J dropped 5 bases, with 7 bases sitting between them. The CDR3 protein is CASSEQGETQYF. For the CDR3, the DNA is TGTGCCAGCAGTGAGCAGGGCGAGACCCAGTACTTC.

The J gene is TRBJ2-1, the V gene TRBV12-5; TRBD2 aligns across 8 bases. J was trimmed by 0 bases and V by 4 bases; bases with no gene match: 2. The CDR3 contains 15 residues. Per germline, CDR1 LGHNT and CDR2 FRNRAP. Here the CDR3 reads CASGSLAGSYNEQFF. The CDR3 DNA is TGTGCTAGTGGTTCTCTAGCGGGCTCCTACAATGAGCAGTTCTTC.

The chain is built from TRBV12-3 or TRBV12-4 and TRBJ2-7, with no clear D. Trimming took off 5 bases at V and 3 bases at J, with 11 bases between the two ends. The CDR3 is made up of 13 amino acids. The CDR3 region has the DNA TGTGCCAGCAGTCATGGACCACGCTACGAGCAGTACTTC. This gives the protein CASSHGPRYEQYF.

This clonotype was seen more than once but under ten times. This chain connects TRBV5-1 to TRBJ2-7; D gene unclear. The CDR3 contains 14 residues. Per the germline V gene, CDR1 is SGHRS and CDR2 is YFSETQ. V lost 0 bases and J lost 6, with 13 bases in between. CDR3 nucleotides: TGCGCCAGCAGCTTGGGAGACGCCGATCGCGAGCAGTACTTC. This codes for CASSLGDADREQYF.

At least ten counts were recorded for this clonotype. This chain uses TRBV20-1 with TRBJ2-6; TRBD2 agrees at 11 bases. CDR3 length: 17 residues. J was trimmed by 0 bases and V by 4 bases; bases with no gene match: 5. Germline lookup yields CDR1 DFQATT and CDR2 SNEGSKA (reference sequence). Here the CDR3 DNA reads TGCAGTGCTACCGTGGGGACTAGCGGCTCTGGGGCCAACGTCCTGACTTTC. Translation gives CSATVGTSGSGANVLTF.

This clonotype was seen a handful of times. The V call is TRBV5-1, the J call TRBJ2-7, with 14 bases fitting TRBD2. The CDR3 loop spans 15 amino acids. CDR1 and CDR2 (germline): SGHRS, YFSETQ. V dropped 2 bases and J dropped 5; count of bases not matched to a gene: 3. The CDR3 region is CASSFGLAGGDEQYF. CDR3 nucleotides: TGCGCCAGCAGCTTTGGACTAGCGGGAGGTGACGAGCAGTACTTC. The complete variable domain, with remaining parts taken from reference TRBV5-1 and TRBJ2-7, reads KAGVTQTPRYLIKTRGQQVTLSCSPISGHRSVSWYQQTPGQGLQFLFEYFSETQRNKGNFPGRFSGRQFSNSRSEMNVSTLELGDSALYLCASSFGLAGGDEQYFGPGTRLTVT.

There are many counts of this clonotype. Here the CDR3 reads CASSEERGYQPQHF. The CDR3 coding sequence is TGTGCCAGCAGTGAAGAACGCGGATATCAGCCCCAGCATTTT. This chain uses TRBV2 with TRBJ1-5; D ambiguous. This CDR3 is built from 14 residues. The germline CDR1 and CDR2 sequences are SNHLY and FYNNEI. V lost 1 base and J 5 bases, leaving 9 bases between the germline ends. Using reference TRBV2 and TRBJ1-5 for the parts outside the CDR3, the full variable domain is EPEVTQTPSHQVTQMGQEVILRCVPISNHLYFYWYRQILGQKVEFLVSFYNNEISEKSEIFDDQFSVERPDGSNFTLKIRSTKLEDSAMYFCASSEERGYQPQHFGDGTRLSIL.

V gene TRBV5-1 combines with J gene TRBJ2-2; TRBD2 is a possible D gene (5 bases). Germline CDR1 SGHRS, CDR2 YFSETQ. This CDR3 has 14 amino acids. Trimming pared 0 bases from V and 7 bases from J, leaving 10 bases between. The CDR3 DNA follows: TGCGCCAGCAGCTTGGACGGGGTAGACGGGGAGCTGTTTTTT. This sequence encodes CASSLDGVDGELFF.

V usage is TRBV5-1 and J usage is TRBJ2-7; 7 bases match TRBD2. CDR3 length equals 15 residues. Germline loops: CDR1 SGHRS, CDR2 YFSETQ. V lost 4 bases and J lost 3; bases outside the gene matches: 10. The CDR3 region has the DNA TGCGCCAGCAGCGCGGGGGTAGGGATGAACTACGAGCAGTACTTC. It is translated as CASSAGVGMNYEQYF.